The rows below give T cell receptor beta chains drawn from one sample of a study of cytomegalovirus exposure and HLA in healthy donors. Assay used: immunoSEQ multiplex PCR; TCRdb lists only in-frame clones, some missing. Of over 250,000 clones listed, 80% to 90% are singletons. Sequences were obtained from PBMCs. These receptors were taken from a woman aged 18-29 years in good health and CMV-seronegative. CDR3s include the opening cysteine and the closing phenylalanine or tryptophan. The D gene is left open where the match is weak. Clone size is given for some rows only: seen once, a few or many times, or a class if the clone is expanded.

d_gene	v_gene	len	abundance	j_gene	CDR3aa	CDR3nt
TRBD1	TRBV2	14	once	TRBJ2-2	CASSGQGNTGELFF	TGTGCCAGCAGTGGACAGGGGAACACCGGGGAGCTGTTTTTT
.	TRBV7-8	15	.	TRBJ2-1	CASTDLAGSYNEQFF	TGTGCCAGCACCGATCTAGCTGGCTCCTACAATGAGCAGTTCTTC
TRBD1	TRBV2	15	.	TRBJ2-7	CASSELGQGEDRQYF	TGTGCCAGCAGTGAATTGGGACAGGGGGAAGATAGGCAGTACTTC
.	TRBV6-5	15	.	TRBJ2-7	CASTLGGGTAYEQYF	TGTGCCAGCACCCTCGGAGGTGGTACCGCCTACGAGCAGTACTTC
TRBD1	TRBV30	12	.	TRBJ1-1	CAWGYRGTEAFF	TGTGCCTGGGGATACAGGGGGACTGAAGCTTTCTTT
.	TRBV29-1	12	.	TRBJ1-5	CSARQADQPQHF	TGCAGCGCCAGACAGGCAGATCAGCCCCAGCATTTT
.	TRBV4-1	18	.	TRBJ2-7	CASSEEVVGLAFPYEQYF	TGCGCCAGCAGCGAAGAGGTCGTGGGGCTAGCGTTTCCCTACGAGCAGTACTTC
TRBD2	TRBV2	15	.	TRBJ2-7	CASTKTSGSSYEQYF	TGTGCCAGCACAAAGACTAGCGGGAGCTCCTACGAGCAGTACTTC
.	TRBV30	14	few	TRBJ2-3	CAWTPGRDTDTQYF	TGTGCCTGGACCCCGGGCAGGGACACAGATACGCAGTATTTT
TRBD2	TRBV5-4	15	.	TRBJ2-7	CASGFGGGSSYEQYF	TGTGCCAGCGGATTTGGGGGGGGGAGCTCCTACGAGCAGTACTTC
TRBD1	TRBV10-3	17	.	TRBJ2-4	CATSRQGDFLAKNIQYF	TGTGCCACATCCCGACAGGGGGACTTTCTAGCCAAAAACATTCAGTACTTC
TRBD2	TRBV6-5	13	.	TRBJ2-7	CASSLGRGVEQYF	TGTGCCAGCAGTTTAGGACGGGGGGTCGAGCAGTACTTC
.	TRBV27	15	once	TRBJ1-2	CASREMGQGLYGYTF	TGTGCCAGCAGAGAAATGGGGCAGGGTCTCTATGGCTACACCTTC
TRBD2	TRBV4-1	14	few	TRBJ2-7	CASSQLAGVGEQYF	TGCGCCAGCAGCCAACTAGCGGGAGTAGGAGAGCAGTACTTC
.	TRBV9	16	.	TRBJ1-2	CASSVESHLRGYGYTF	TGTGCCAGCAGCGTAGAGTCCCATCTACGGGGCTATGGCTACACCTTC
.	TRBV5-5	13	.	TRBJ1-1	CASSFTGNTEAFF	TGTGCCAGCAGCTTTACAGGGAACACTGAAGCTTTCTTT
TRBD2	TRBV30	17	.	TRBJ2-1	CAWSSSRTSGGDNEQFF	TGTGCCTGGAGTTCCTCGAGAACTAGCGGGGGGGACAATGAGCAGTTCTTC
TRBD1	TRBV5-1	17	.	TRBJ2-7	CASSFLTLRDRGHEQYF	TGCGCCAGCAGCTTCCTAACGCTCCGGGACAGGGGCCACGAGCAGTACTTC
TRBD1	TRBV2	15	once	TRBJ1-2	CASCWTGGVNYGYTF	TGTGCCAGCTGTTGGACAGGGGGCGTGAACTATGGCTACACCTTC
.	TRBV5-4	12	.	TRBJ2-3	CASSPGDNTQYF	TGTGCCAGCAGCCCCGGGGATAATACGCAGTATTTT
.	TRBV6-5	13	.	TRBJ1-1	CASSYGGNTEAFF	TGTGCCAGCAGTTATGGAGGGAACACTGAAGCTTTCTTT
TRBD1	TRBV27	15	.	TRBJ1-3	CASRSDRAAGNTIYF	TGTGCCAGCAGATCGGACAGGGCGGCTGGAAACACCATATATTTT
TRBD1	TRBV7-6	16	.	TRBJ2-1	CASSLNLGQGYNEQFF	TGTGCCAGCAGCTTGAATTTGGGACAGGGCTACAATGAGCAGTTCTTC
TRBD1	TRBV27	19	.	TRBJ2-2	CASSLKGQGMRVWTGELFF	TGTGCCAGCAGTTTAAAGGGACAGGGGATGCGGGTATGGACCGGGGAGCTGTTTTTT
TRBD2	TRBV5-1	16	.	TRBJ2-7	CASSLGRLAGGNEQYF	TGCGCCAGCAGCTTGGGGCGGCTAGCGGGAGGTAACGAGCAGTACTTC
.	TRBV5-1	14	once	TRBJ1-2	CASRFKRSNYGYTF	TGCGCCAGCAGATTCAAGCGGTCTAACTATGGCTACACCTTC
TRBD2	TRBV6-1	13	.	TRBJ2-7	CASRQWTSYEQYF	TGTGCCAGCAGACAATGGACTAGCTACGAGCAGTACTTC
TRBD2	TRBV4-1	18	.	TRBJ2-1	CASSPASGAGSSYNEQFF	TGCGCCAGCAGCCCCGCCTCCGGAGCGGGGAGCTCCTACAATGAGCAGTTCTTC
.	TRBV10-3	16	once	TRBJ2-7	CAISTLRGRNSYEQYF	TGTGCCATCAGTACACTCAGGGGCAGAAACTCCTACGAGCAGTACTTC
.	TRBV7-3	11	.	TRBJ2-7	CASGRGYEQYF	TGTGCCAGCGGCCGGGGATACGAGCAGTACTTC
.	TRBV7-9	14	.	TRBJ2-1	CASVSGSSYNEQFF	TGTGCCAGCGTTTCGGGATCCTCCTACAATGAGCAGTTCTTC
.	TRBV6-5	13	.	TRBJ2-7	CASTTGQSYEQYF	TGTGCCAGCACTACAGGACAATCCTACGAGCAGTACTTC
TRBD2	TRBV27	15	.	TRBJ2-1	CASSQSAGGLDEQFF	TGTGCCAGCAGTCAATCAGCGGGGGGGCTTGATGAGCAGTTCTTC
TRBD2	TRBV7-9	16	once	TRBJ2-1	CASSLTSGGRYNEQFF	TGTGCCAGCAGCTTAACTAGCGGGGGGAGGTACAATGAGCAGTTCTTC
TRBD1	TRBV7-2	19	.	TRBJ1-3	CASSLATIKGAKAGNTIYF	TGTGCCAGCAGCTTAGCTACGATAAAGGGGGCTAAGGCTGGAAACACCATATATTTT
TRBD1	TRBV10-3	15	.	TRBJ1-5	CAISGGQASNQPQHF	TGTGCCATCAGTGGGGGACAGGCAAGCAATCAGCCCCAGCATTTT
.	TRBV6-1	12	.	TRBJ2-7	CASDRSSYEQYF	TGTGCCAGCGACCGGAGCTCCTACGAGCAGTACTTC
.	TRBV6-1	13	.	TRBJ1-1	CASSELRGTEAFF	TGTGCCAGCAGTGAACTTAGGGGAACTGAAGCTTTCTTT
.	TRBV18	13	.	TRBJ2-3	CASSPPSWDTQYF	TGTGCCAGCTCACCACCGAGCTGGGATACGCAGTATTTT
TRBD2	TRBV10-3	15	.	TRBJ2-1	CAISQRGDTYNEQFF	TGTGCCATCAGCCAGCGGGGGGATACTTACAATGAGCAGTTCTTC
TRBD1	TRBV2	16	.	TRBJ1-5	CASSVERTGKNQPQHF	TGTGCCAGCAGTGTTGAGAGGACAGGGAAGAATCAGCCCCAGCATTTT
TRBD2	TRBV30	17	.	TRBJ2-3	CAWSVISTSRSTDTQYF	TGTGCCTGGAGTGTAATTTCGACTAGCAGAAGCACAGATACGCAGTATTTT